Here is one T cell receptor (beta chain) with its context. Its antigen is still unknown. This CDR3 is built from 14 residues. Germline V gene lookup returns CDR1 SGHNT and CDR2 YENEEA. V dropped 5 bases and J dropped 6 bases, with 16 bases sitting between them. The data are from a study of T cells in localized non-small cell lung cancer. General observations from the study: Detection in adjacent lung was observed for a median approximately 52 of the top 100 tumor clones.

This table comes from immunoSEQ multiplex PCR, and its TCRdb copy is limited to in-frame clones, with some not included. This repertoire shows almost 8,500 clones, over 50% found once; its top ten account for around 8.3%. The input for sequencing was lymph node tissue, taken before any cancer treatment. The receptor was derived from a male donor at least 60 years old with stage I squamous cell lung carcinoma. The V gene is TRBV11-3, the J gene TRBJ1-2, with D possibly TRBD1 on 5 matching bases. The CDR3 DNA follows: TGTGCCAGCAGCCCGAGGGACCATACGAATGGCTACACCTTC. This sequence encodes CASSPRDHTNGYTF. Drawing the rest from reference TRBV11-3 and TRBJ1-2, the complete variable domain is EAGVVQSPRYKIIEKKQPVAFWCNPISGHNTLYWYLQNLGQGPELLIRYENEEAVDDSQLPKDRFSAERLKGVDSTLKIQPAELGDSAVYLCASSPRDHTNGYTFGSGTRLTVV.